This is a list of T cell receptor beta chains from one sample in a study of blood T cell repertoires in COVID-19. TCRdb's table, derived via immunoSEQ multiplex PCR, lists solely in-frame clones and lacks some. The sample has a few hundred thousand clones, approximately 89% seen once. Source material: peripheral blood. Every receptor here comes from a woman in her 70s with COVID-19, enrolled during active disease. CDR3s include the opening cysteine and the closing phenylalanine or tryptophan. The order of the fields is D gene, J gene, clone size, V gene, CDR3 protein, CDR3 DNA. The D gene is left open where the match is weak. The listing skips clone size in some rows; elsewhere it reads once, few, many or a size class.

>NA|TRBJ2-7|NA|TRBV27
CASSLPGQLYEQYF
TGTGCCAGCAGTCTCCCGGGACAACTTTACGAGCAGTACTTC
>NA|TRBJ2-7|once|TRBV7-6
CASSLDREIYEQYF
TGTGCCAGCAGCTTAGACAGGGAGATCTACGAGCAGTACTTC
>NA|TRBJ1-5|NA|TRBV12-3/TRBV12-4
CASSKRDQPQHF
TGTGCCAGCAGTAAGAGGGATCAGCCCCAGCATTTT
>TRBD1|TRBJ1-2|NA|TRBV6-5
CASSRDRAVSGGYTF
TGTGCCAGCAGCCGGGACAGGGCGGTTTCTGGCGGCTACACCTTC
>TRBD2|TRBJ2-3|NA|TRBV5-4
CASSLTSVSSTDTQYF
TGTGCCAGCAGCTTGACTAGCGTATCTAGCACAGATACGCAGTATTTT
>NA|TRBJ2-7|NA|TRBV11-3
CASSLVGPGSGEQYF
TGTGCCAGCAGCTTAGTCGGTCCGGGATCCGGCGAGCAGTACTTC
>NA|TRBJ2-1|NA|TRBV5-1
CASSSLPDHNEQFF
TGCGCCAGCAGCTCTCTTCCAGATCACAATGAGCAGTTCTTC
>NA|TRBJ1-5|once|TRBV12-2
CASRPGQGGQPQHF
TGTGCAAGTCGCCCTGGACAGGGCGGACAGCCCCAGCATTTT
>TRBD2|TRBJ2-7|NA|TRBV4-1
CASSPWTSGRGYEQYF
TGCGCCAGCAGCCCCTGGACTAGCGGGAGAGGTTACGAGCAGTACTTC
>NA|TRBJ1-4|NA|TRBV19
CASSIAGQLNEKLFF
TGTGCCAGTAGTATAGCTGGACAGCTTAATGAAAAACTGTTTTTT
>NA|TRBJ1-6|NA|TRBV6-4
CASSDRWLYRVAPLHF
TGTGCCAGCAGTGACAGGTGGTTATACCGGGTCGCACCCCTCCACTTT
>NA|TRBJ1-2|NA|TRBV20-1
CSATDSYGYTF
TGCAGTGCTACGGACAGCTATGGCTACACCTTC
>TRBD2|TRBJ2-7|NA|TRBV27
CASSFSGAYEQYF
TGTGCCAGCAGTTTTAGCGGGGCCTACGAGCAGTACTTC
>NA|TRBJ1-1|few|TRBV28
CASMNPLRSRVTEAFF
TGTGCCAGCATGAATCCGCTACGCTCTCGGGTCACTGAAGCTTTCTTT
>TRBD2|TRBJ2-3|NA|TRBV11-2
CASTRTSGYTDTQYF
TGTGCCAGCACGAGGACTAGCGGGTACACAGATACGCAGTATTTT
>NA|TRBJ2-2|NA|TRBV5-4
CASSRGQRDTGELFF
TGTGCCAGCAGCCGGGGACAGCGGGACACCGGGGAGCTGTTTTTT
>NA|TRBJ2-1|once|TRBV18
CASSPRLQVSYNEQFF
TGTGCCAGCTCACCACGGCTTCAGGTCTCCTACAATGAGCAGTTCTTC
>NA|TRBJ1-1|NA|TRBV13
CASSFEGLSEAFF
TGTGCCAGCAGCTTCGAGGGACTTTCCGAAGCTTTCTTT
>TRBD1|TRBJ1-1|NA|TRBV28
CASSSTGSRNTEAFF
TGTGCCAGCAGTTCGACAGGGAGTAGGAACACTGAAGCTTTCTTT
>TRBD2|TRBJ2-7|NA|TRBV5-1
CASSPSGNSYEQYF
TGCGCCAGCAGCCCCAGCGGGAACTCCTACGAGCAGTACTTC
>NA|TRBJ2-3|NA|TRBV6-5
CASSYSRSRSDTQYF
TGTGCCAGCAGTTACTCGAGGTCCCGTTCAGATACGCAGTATTTT
>NA|TRBJ2-5|NA|TRBV27
CASSFRDQETQYF
TGTGCCAGCAGTTTCCGGGACCAAGAGACCCAGTACTTC
>TRBD1|TRBJ2-1|NA|TRBV10-3
CAISESRLGRGTYNEQFF
TGTGCCATCAGTGAGTCGAGATTGGGCAGGGGGACGTACAATGAGCAGTTCTTC